This T cell receptor (beta chain) was identified during a study of T cells expressing NK-cell markers. About the study: All TCR beta repertoires analysed originated from sorted CD3+CD56+NKG2C+, CD3+CD56+NKG2C- and CD3+CD56-NKG2C+ T cells.

From germline, CDR1 is KGHSH and CDR2 LQKENI. The CDR3 is 16 residues long. TCRdb re-called the 5' RACE reads and gives one entry per CDR3 protein, without DNA. This table lists 500,000 to 700,000 distinct CDR3 sequences. The rearrangement joins TRBV18 to TRBJ2-2; TCRdb designates TRBD1, a call that cannot be tested without DNA. This receptor was identified in a man younger than 35 in good health. Specimen: blood T cells: a sorted CD56 or NKG2C T cell subset, CD4+ or CD8+ T cells, or bulk PBMC T cells (not recorded which). CDR3 loop: CASSPPVRGHTGELFF.